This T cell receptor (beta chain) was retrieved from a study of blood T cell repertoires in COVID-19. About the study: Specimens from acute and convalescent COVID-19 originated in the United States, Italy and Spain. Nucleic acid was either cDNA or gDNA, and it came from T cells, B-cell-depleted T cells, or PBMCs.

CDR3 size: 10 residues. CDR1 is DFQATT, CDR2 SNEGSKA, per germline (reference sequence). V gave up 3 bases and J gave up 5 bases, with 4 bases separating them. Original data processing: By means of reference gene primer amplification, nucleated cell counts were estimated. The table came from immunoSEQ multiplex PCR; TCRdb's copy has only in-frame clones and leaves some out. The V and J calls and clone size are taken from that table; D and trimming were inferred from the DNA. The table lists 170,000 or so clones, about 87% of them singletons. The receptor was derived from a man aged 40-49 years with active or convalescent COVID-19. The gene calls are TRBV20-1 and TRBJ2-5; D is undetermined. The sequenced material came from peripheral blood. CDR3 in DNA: TGCAGTGCTAGTACTGAGACCCAGTACTTC. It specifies CSASTETQYF.